The rows below give T cell receptor beta chains drawn from one sample of a study of blood T cell repertoires in COVID-19. Profiled with immunoSEQ multiplex PCR; TCRdb holds only in-frame clones, not every one. The sample has about 89,000 clones; roughly 78% are singletons. Sequenced input: peripheral blood. The receptors here all came from a woman older than 75 with acute or convalescent COVID-19. Each CDR3 is given with its conserved first and last residue. Each record gives: J gene, V gene, CDR3 protein.

>TRBJ2-1|TRBV6-5
CASSLLDYNEQFF
>TRBJ2-1|TRBV7-9
CASSLASSGNEQFF
>TRBJ2-7|TRBV5-6
CASSMGADRARFEQYF
>TRBJ2-3|TRBV5-1
CASSLLRTGVTDTQYF
>TRBJ2-6|TRBV19
CASSISAYRGSSGANVLTF
>TRBJ2-7|TRBV5-5
CASSLAGSYEQYF
>TRBJ1-5|TRBV19
CASSPRGGGNQPQHF
>TRBJ2-1|TRBV7-9
CASSFSRGSYNEQFF
>TRBJ1-4|TRBV23-1
CASSQSRSRAEKLFF
>TRBJ2-7|TRBV5-4
CASSLQADPTKKYF
>TRBJ2-3|TRBV25-1
CASSNQGAKTDTQYF
>TRBJ1-2|TRBV30
CAWTLTGVDGYTF
>TRBJ2-6|TRBV15
CATSRTRYGANVLTF
>TRBJ2-2|TRBV5-3
CARSQGVATGELFF
>TRBJ2-2|TRBV5-4
CASSPRQGGNTGELFF
>TRBJ2-7|TRBV23-1
CASSQFNPHGQGMYEQYF
>TRBJ1-1|TRBV6-5
CASRSTGRITEAFF
>TRBJ1-2|TRBV6-5
CASSSRDRSNYGYTF
>TRBJ2-5|TRBV25-1
CASSEGRLAGRETQYF
>TRBJ2-7|TRBV3-1/TRBV3-2
CASSQVSGSGYEQYF
>TRBJ2-5|TRBV5-1
CASSLQQGYQETQYF
>TRBJ2-3|TRBV18
CASSPPNSPRTGTDTQYF
>TRBJ2-1|TRBV28
CASSLTREQFF
>TRBJ2-4|TRBV29-1
CSVEAFRTGSNIQYF